The present entry profiles one T cell receptor beta chain with its context. Sequenced by immunoSEQ multiplex PCR; TCRdb stores in-frame clones only, minus some. The sample shows approximately 300,000 clones, more than 85% of them seen only once. The entry originates in a study of blood T cell repertoires in COVID-19. Turning to the study itself: COVID-19 samples from acute and convalescent phases originated in the United States, Italy and Spain.

The CDR3 length is 14 residues. Trimming removed 7 bases at V and 0 bases at J, with 11 bases between. Germline loops: CDR1 MNHEY, CDR2 SVGAGI. Sequences were obtained from PBMCs or T cells enriched from blood (not recorded which). The receptor comes from a woman younger than 45 who had been exposed to COVID-19. This rearrangement joins TRBV6-5 to TRBJ2-3, with D hard to call. The chain's CDR3 is CASNSRFSTDTQYF. As DNA, the CDR3 is TGTGCCAGCAATAGCAGATTTAGCACAGATACGCAGTATTTT.